These 27 T cell receptor beta chains were sequenced from one sample in a study of T cell responses to AZD1222 COVID-19 vaccine (dated by TCRdb to about 2021). Taken with the paper, the label for time point translates to: baseline before first vaccination. The method behind the library was the immunoSEQ multiplex PCR assay. TCRdb stores this immuneACCESS table with in-frame sequences only. Part of the clones is absent; in the studies checked, under half of the shortfall reflects unresolved V genes, and no reason is known for the rest. Here the sample has approximately 110,000 clones; around 92% occur a single time. Approximately 4.2% of the sample comes from the top ten. Material: peripheral blood, obtained on day 0 of AZD1222 vaccination. The source of these receptors is an adult in good health.

This clone is a singleton in its sample. This chain connects TRBV27 to TRBJ1-2; 7 positions match TRBD1. V was pared by 6 bases and J by 4 bases, with 8 bases of the junction left unmatched. The CDR3 spans 14 residues. Germline CDR1 MNHEY, CDR2 SMNVEV (reference sequence). The DNA for the CDR3 is TGTGCCAGCAGACCCTACAGGGGAGGCTATGGCTACACCTTC. It codes for CASRPYRGGYGYTF.

The V gene is TRBV12-3 or TRBV12-4, the J gene TRBJ1-2; a weak D match, TRBD1 (5 bases). Between the trimmed V and J ends, which lost 6 bases and 2 bases, there was a span of 10 bases. CDR3 length: 13 amino acids. The CDR3, as DNA: TGTGCCAGCAGCACACAGGAAAACTATGGCTACACCTTC. Protein sequence: CASSTQENYGYTF.

The CDR3 loop reads CASGTNYEQYF. DNA of the CDR3: TGTGCCAGCGGCACCAACTACGAGCAGTACTTC. This rearrangement joins TRBV11-2 to TRBJ2-7; D not certain. The CDR3 has 11 residues. CDR1 is SGHAT and CDR2 is FQNNGV in the germline V gene. V was shortened by 8 bases and J by 3 bases, with 8 bases between the two germline ends.

This chain uses TRBV6-2 or TRBV6-3 with TRBJ2-3, with 7 positions matching TRBD2. The germline V gene has CDR1 MNHEY and CDR2 SVGEGT. Losses at the gene ends were 6 bases for V and 8 bases for J; bases not matched to a gene: 8. This CDR3 spans 13 amino acids. This CDR3 is CASSLFREATQYF. CDR3 DNA: TGTGCCAGCAGCCTCTTCCGGGAGGCTACGCAGTATTTT.

The chain employs TRBV2 and TRBJ2-7; 8 bases are a match to TRBD1. CDR3 length: 12 amino acids. CDR1 and CDR2 from the germline V gene are SNHLY and FYNNEI. V dropped 4 bases and J dropped 6; count of bases not matched to a gene: 2. CDR3 nucleotide sequence: TGTGCCAGCAGTGGGACAGGGCCCGAGCAGTACTTC. Translating gives CASSGTGPEQYF. Combining the CDR3 with reference TRBV2 and TRBJ2-7 gives the whole variable domain EPEVTQTPSHQVTQMGQEVILRCVPISNHLYFYWYRQILGQKVEFLVSFYNNEISEKSEIFDDQFSVERPDGSNFTLKIRSTKLEDSAMYFCASSGTGPEQYFGPGTRLTVT.

The J gene is TRBJ1-5, the V gene TRBV7-9; D ambiguous. From germline, CDR1 is SEHNR and CDR2 FQNEAQ (reference sequence). The CDR3 is 15 residues long. Trimming pared 1 base from V and 0 bases from J, leaving 7 bases between. This CDR3 reads CASSLGDYSNQPQHF. CDR3 coding DNA: TGTGCCAGCAGCTTAGGGGATTATAGCAATCAGCCCCAGCATTTT. The variable domain in full, with the rest retrieved from reference TRBV7-9 and TRBJ1-5, is DTGVSQNPRHKITKRGQNVTFRCDPISEHNRLYWYRQTLGQGPEFLTYFQNEAQLEKSRLLSDRFSAERPKGSFSTLEIQRTEQGDSAMYLCASSLGDYSNQPQHFGDGTRLSIL.

The V and J genes are TRBV18 and TRBJ1-5; D not certain. Trimming removed 2 bases at V and 5 bases at J, with 10 bases between. CDR1 is KGHSH and CDR2 is LQKENI in the germline V gene. This CDR3 has 14 residues. The CDR3 DNA sequence: TGTGCCAGCTCACCAGGGATTGGGGATCAGCCCCAGCATTTT. Protein product: CASSPGIGDQPQHF.

The chain links TRBV18 to TRBJ1-2; D may be TRBD1 (6 bases). Trimming took off 8 bases at V and 4 bases at J, with 17 bases between the two ends. From germline, CDR1 is KGHSH and CDR2 LQKENI. The CDR3 covers 14 residues. The CDR3 DNA reads TGTGCCAGCACCAACAGGGAACGGGTCTATGGCTACACCTTC. Its translation is CASTNRERVYGYTF. Based on the CDR3 plus reference TRBV18 and TRBJ1-2, the full variable domain is NAGVMQNPRHLVRRRGQEARLRCSPMKGHSHVYWYRQLPEEGLKFMVYLQKENIIDESGMPKERFSAEFPKEGPSILRIQQVVRGDSAAYFCASTNRERVYGYTFGSGTRLTVV.

This chain links TRBV6-5 with TRBJ2-7; 8 positions match TRBD1. Germline loops: CDR1 MNHEY, CDR2 SVGAGI. The CDR3 has 15 amino acids. Trimming cost V 3 bases and J 8 bases; bases outside gene matches: 12. The CDR3 coding sequence is TGTGCCAGCAGTTATGAGACAGGGGCATTCGTCAAGCAGTACTTC. This gives the protein CASSYETGAFVKQYF.

The rearrangement joins TRBV27 to TRBJ2-1; the match to TRBD1 covers 10 bases. V dropped 0 bases and J dropped 5; count of bases not matched to a gene: 1. The CDR3 has 15 residues. Germline CDR1 is MNHEY and CDR2 is SMNVEV (reference sequence). The CDR3 region has the DNA TGTGCCAGCAGTTTATCGGGGACAGGGGACAATGAGCAGTTCTTC. Translated: CASSLSGTGDNEQFF.

This clone showed up just once. The V call is TRBV7-2, the J call TRBJ1-4; tentative D call: TRBD1 (5 bases). This CDR3 contains 15 residues. Germline-derived CDR1 and CDR2 are SGHTA and FQGNSA. V lost 5 bases, J lost 0 bases, and 10 bases lay in between. The CDR3 bases are TGTGCCAGCAGCGCCGACAGAGCAACTAATGAAAAACTGTTTTTT. This sequence encodes CASSADRATNEKLFF.

This clone was recorded at least ten times. The chain has TRBV15 and TRBJ1-2, with D perhaps matching TRBD1 (6 bases). This CDR3 contains 14 residues. The V end lost 0 bases, the J end lost 6 bases, and 11 bases lay between the germline ends. Germline CDR1 LNHNV, CDR2 YYDKDF (reference sequence). The DNA for the CDR3 is TGTGCCACCAGCAGAGATAGGAGACAGGATGGCTACACCTTC. Encoded protein: CATSRDRRQDGYTF.

The chain links TRBV18 to TRBJ1-4; no reliable D call. The CDR3 totals 18 residues. The V end was cut by 2 bases, the J end by 4 bases, with 20 bases between. Germline CDR1 is KGHSH and CDR2 is LQKENI. DNA for the CDR3: TGTGCCAGCTCACCATCCCAGGCCTGGGTCCCCGATAATGAAAAACTGTTTTTT. Protein product: CASSPSQAWVPDNEKLFF.

The chain couples TRBV28 to TRBJ2-7; D ambiguous. Germline lookup yields CDR1 MDHEN and CDR2 SYDVKM. The CDR3 has 14 residues. Trimming removed 4 bases from V and 8 bases from J, with 18 bases in between. The CDR3 nucleotides are TGTGCCAGCAGTTCCCAGGATCTGTATATAAAGCAGTACTTC. Its protein is CASSSQDLYIKQYF.

This clone was observed a handful of times. The chain joins TRBV2 to TRBJ2-2, with 8 bases lining up with TRBD2. CDR3 length equals 15 residues. J lost 6 bases, V lost 2 bases, and 5 bases had no gene match. Germline CDR1 SNHLY, CDR2 FYNNEI. CDR3 residues: CASSEPGRAAGELFF. The CDR3 nucleotides are TGTGCCAGCAGTGAACCCGGGAGGGCCGCCGGGGAGCTGTTTTTT.

The gene calls are TRBV5-1 and TRBJ2-7; D might be TRBD2 (6 bases). V was shortened by 0 bases and J by 5 bases, with 15 bases between the two germline ends. The germline V gene encodes CDR1 SGHRS and CDR2 YFSETQ. This CDR3 is built from 15 residues. CDR3 nucleotides: TGCGCCAGCAGCTTGGATGGGAGGCTGAGCAACGAGCAGTACTTC. Its translation: CASSLDGRLSNEQYF.

The V and J genes are TRBV6-1 and TRBJ1-5; D uncertain. Trimming took off 2 bases at V and 7 bases at J, with 15 bases between the two ends. The CDR3 spans 15 residues. Germline CDR1 MNHNS, CDR2 SASEGT. The chain's CDR3 is CASSESFWVEQPQHF. CDR3 DNA sequence: TGTGCCAGCAGTGAATCTTTCTGGGTGGAACAGCCCCAGCATTTT.

The gene calls are TRBV6-1 and TRBJ2-1, with no clear D. V lost 3 bases, J lost 15 bases, and 15 bases lay in between. The CDR3 runs to 12 residues. The germline V gene encodes CDR1 MNHNS and CDR2 SASEGT. The CDR3 region has the DNA TGTGCCAGCAGTGACCAGTCGACCAGGCCGTTCTTC. Its translation: CASSDQSTRPFF.

This chain joins TRBV7-9 and TRBJ2-3, with 8 bases that match TRBD1. This CDR3 is 15 amino acids long. V trimming: 3 bases; J trimming: 1 base; junction bases outside the gene matches: 3. CDR1 and CDR2 from the germline V gene are SEHNR and FQNEAQ (reference sequence). CDR3: CASSFGTGRTDTQYF. The CDR3 DNA sequence: TGTGCCAGCAGCTTCGGGACAGGACGCACAGATACGCAGTATTTT.

In nucleotides, the CDR3 is TGTGCCAGCAGCTTTAAGCCCGGTCAGTTTGGGACCCAGTACTTC. Residues: CASSFKPGQFGTQYF. The V call is TRBV7-2, the J call TRBJ2-5; no definite D call. The germline V and J ends were trimmed by 3 bases and 7 bases, with 18 bases remaining between them. This CDR3 is 15 amino acids long. Germline-derived CDR1 and CDR2 are SGHTA and FQGNSA.

The genes are TRBV7-2 and TRBJ2-5; D remains ambiguous. CDR1 and CDR2 (germline): SGHTA, FQGNSA. V was pared by 1 base and J by 6 bases, with 12 bases between. The CDR3 is 14 residues long. CDR3 nucleotides: TGTGCCAGCAGCTTAGAGTTCCGGCGGCAGACCCAGTACTTC. Its protein product is CASSLEFRRQTQYF.

The chain links TRBV3-1 (or the pseudogene TRBV3-2) to TRBJ1-2, with D perhaps matching TRBD1 (5 bases). Trimming stripped 1 base from V and 7 bases from J, with 16 bases between. The CDR3 totals 15 residues. Germline-derived CDR1 and CDR2 are LGHDT and YNNKEL (reference sequence). In nucleotides, the CDR3 is TGTGCCAGCAGCCAAGGTGGGGGGGAGCTTGCTGGCTACACCTTC. It encodes CASSQGGGELAGYTF.

This sequence joins TRBV10-3 and TRBJ1-1, with TRBD1 matching over 9 bases. The germline gives CDR1 ENHRY, CDR2 SYGVKD. The CDR3 sequence is 15 residues long. The junction had 6 bases not matched to a gene; V was cut back by 6 bases and J by 1 base. CDR3 loop: CAIRLPGQGNTEAFF. The CDR3 DNA is TGTGCCATCAGACTACCGGGACAGGGGAACACTGAAGCTTTCTTT.

The gene calls are TRBV5-1 and TRBJ1-1, with D possibly TRBD1 on 6 matching bases. Germline V gives CDR1 SGHRS, CDR2 YFSETQ. The length of the CDR3 is 15 residues. V shed 7 bases and J shed 6 bases, with 22 bases lying between them. This CDR3 reads CASCLTGQLGSEAFF. The CDR3 DNA follows: TGCGCCAGCTGCCTTACAGGACAGTTGGGGTCTGAAGCTTTCTTT.

The V call is TRBV28, the J call TRBJ1-5, with D perhaps TRBD1 (6 bases). CDR1 is MDHEN, CDR2 SYDVKM, per germline. Trimming removed 5 bases at V and 11 bases at J, with 19 bases between. The CDR3 has 14 residues. The DNA for the CDR3 is TGTGCCAGCAGTAACCCCAGGGGCCTCATGACCCAGCATTTT. It yields the protein CASSNPRGLMTQHF.

This chain uses TRBV6-7 with TRBJ2-2; D remains unclear. TRBV6-7 is an ORF, with its function uncertain. Trimming stripped 11 bases from V and 4 bases from J, with 20 bases between. The CDR3 loop spans 15 amino acids. CDR3 in DNA: TGTGCCGTTAGAGGTAGGCAGATTCTCACCGGGGAGCTGTTTTTT. As protein: CAVRGRQILTGELFF.

This chain connects TRBV7-3 to TRBJ2-1, with a tentative D call TRBD2 (5 bases). V lost 0 bases to trimming and J lost 7 bases, with 16 bases between them. The germline V gene encodes CDR1 SGHTA and CDR2 FQGTGA. This CDR3 contains 16 residues. The CDR3 bases are TGTGCCAGCAGCTTAACCCGGGAAGAGGCATTTAATGAGCAGTTCTTC. Translation: CASSLTREEAFNEQFF.